This TCR beta chain was retrieved from a study of PD-1 blockade in classical Hodgkin lymphoma. Regarding this clone: Its antigen is currently unknown.

Here immunoSEQ multiplex PCR was the method, and the copy in TCRdb shows in-frame clones only, minus some. The sample has approximately 34,000 clones, more than 65% seen once. Germline loops: CDR1 SNHLY, CDR2 FYNNEI. The V segment lost 7 bases and the J segment 0 bases; nucleotides outside the gene matches: 8. The CDR3 is 17 residues long. Points from the study as a whole: Complete responders' diversity at baseline resembled that of newly diagnosed patients.

Each and every patient relapsed after autologous stem cell transplantation, and patients got differing brentuximab vedotin exposure. The starting material was peripheral blood mononuclear cells (PBMCs), obtained before the second cycle of nivolumab. The V call is TRBV2, the J call TRBJ2-3, with 12 bases matching TRBD2. The sequence was obtained from a human donor with classical Hodgkin lymphoma. This CDR3 is CASNWLAGGASTDTQYF. CDR3 bases: TGTGCCAGCAATTGGCTAGCGGGGGGGGCTAGCACAGATACGCAGTATTTT.